A selection of T cell receptor beta chains follows, all from one sample in a study of CD8 T cells in Susac syndrome. TCRdb processed the immunoSEQ multiplex PCR reads anew with MiXCR; each CDR3 protein has one entry. The table lists roughly 60,000 distinct CDR3 sequences, roughly 92% of them singletons. The sample comprised CD8+ T cells from PBMCs. The origin of the receptors is a human donor in good health. Each CDR3 is given with its conserved first and last residue. Fields, in order: CDR3 DNA, CDR3 protein, J gene, D gene, clone size, V gene. The D gene is left open where the match is weak. Size is stated for part of the rows, as once, few or many counts, or as a class when the clone is expanded.

DNA: TGTGCCAGCAGCTTTGGACTAGCGGGGGAGCAGTTCTTC
CDR3: CASSFGLAGEQFF
J: TRBJ2-1
D: TRBD2
size: -
V: TRBV7-9

DNA: TGCGCCAGCAGCTTGTATCCTAGCTTCGGGCTTGAGCAGTTCTTC
CDR3: CASSLYPSFGLEQFF
J: TRBJ2-1
D: -
size: -
V: TRBV5-1

DNA: TGTGCCAGCAGTTACCGGGACAACACTGAAGCTTTCTTT
CDR3: CASSYRDNTEAFF
J: TRBJ1-1
D: -
size: -
V: TRBV6-2/TRBV6-3

DNA: TGTGCCAGCAGTTCCGGGACAGGGAATGGCTACACCTTC
CDR3: CASSSGTGNGYTF
J: TRBJ1-2
D: TRBD1
size: -
V: TRBV27

DNA: TGTGCCAGCAGTCCGGCGGGGTTTGGCTACACCTTC
CDR3: CASSPAGFGYTF
J: TRBJ1-2
D: -
size: few
V: TRBV27

DNA: TGTGCCAGCAAGAGGGCAGATACGCAGTATTTT
CDR3: CASKRADTQYF
J: TRBJ2-3
D: -
size: -
V: TRBV7-9

DNA: TGTGCCAGCAGTTACGAAGCGGGGTACACTGAAGCTTTCTTT
CDR3: CASSYEAGYTEAFF
J: TRBJ1-1
D: -
size: -
V: TRBV6-5

DNA: TGTGCCAGCAGCAAAGCAGGGGTGAACACTGAAGCTTTCTTT
CDR3: CASSKAGVNTEAFF
J: TRBJ1-1
D: -
size: -
V: TRBV7-2

DNA: TGTGCCAGTAGTAATGGAGGCTACTTCTCCTACAATGAGCAGTTCTTC
CDR3: CASSNGGYFSYNEQFF
J: TRBJ2-1
D: -
size: -
V: TRBV19

DNA: TGTGCCAGCAGCTCCGGGCCTTACACAGATACGCAGTATTTT
CDR3: CASSSGPYTDTQYF
J: TRBJ2-3
D: -
size: -
V: TRBV7-2

DNA: TGTGCCAGCAGCCCAGGACTAGCGGGGTACAATGAGCAGTTCTTC
CDR3: CASSPGLAGYNEQFF
J: TRBJ2-1
D: TRBD2
size: -
V: TRBV5-6

DNA: TGTGCCAGCAGTTTAAGGGGGGCTGGGGGGAGGAATGAGCAGTTCTTC
CDR3: CASSLRGAGGRNEQFF
J: TRBJ2-1
D: -
size: -
V: TRBV27

DNA: TGTGCCAGCAGCCCACGGTATGCCCGTGGGGCGGACACCGGGGAGCTGTTTTTT
CDR3: CASSPRYARGADTGELFF
J: TRBJ2-2
D: -
size: -
V: TRBV7-2

DNA: TGTGCCACCAGCAGAGTCCCTTGGGGGGGGCAAACTAACTATGGCTACACCTTC
CDR3: CATSRVPWGGQTNYGYTF
J: TRBJ1-2
D: -
size: -
V: TRBV15

DNA: TGTGCCAGTAGTATAGGCTATCAGCCCCAGCATTTT
CDR3: CASSIGYQPQHF
J: TRBJ1-5
D: -
size: -
V: TRBV19

DNA: TGCAGCGTTGATTGGACGGGCTATGGCTACACCTTC
CDR3: CSVDWTGYGYTF
J: TRBJ1-2
D: -
size: -
V: TRBV29-1

DNA: TGTGCCAGCAGCTCCCCAAGCGGGCTCGAGCAGTACTTC
CDR3: CASSSPSGLEQYF
J: TRBJ2-7
D: -
size: once
V: TRBV5-4

DNA: TGTGCCAGCAGCTACGGGACGTCCTACGAGCAGTACTTC
CDR3: CASSYGTSYEQYF
J: TRBJ2-7
D: -
size: -
V: TRBV5-6

DNA: TGTGCCAGCAGCTTAGATTTGACAGTCTACCAAGAGACCCAGTACTTC
CDR3: CASSLDLTVYQETQYF
J: TRBJ2-5
D: -
size: -
V: TRBV11-2

DNA: TGCAGCGTTGTGGGGGACTCTGGAAACACCATATATTTT
CDR3: CSVVGDSGNTIYF
J: TRBJ1-3
D: -
size: -
V: TRBV29-1

DNA: TGTGCCAGCAGCGAGACGGGGGGCTCCTACAATGAGCAGTTCTTC
CDR3: CASSETGGSYNEQFF
J: TRBJ2-1
D: TRBD2
size: -
V: TRBV7-9

DNA: TGTGCCGCCGGAGGGGGTTGGGAGCAGTACTTC
CDR3: CAAGGGWEQYF
J: TRBJ2-7
D: -
size: -
V: TRBV7-9

DNA: TGTGCCAGCACAGGGGGCTCGGTTGGTGAGCAGTTCTTC
CDR3: CASTGGSVGEQFF
J: TRBJ2-1
D: TRBD1
size: -
V: TRBV12-3/TRBV12-4

DNA: TGCAGCGTTGAGTCCGGGAACACCGGGGAGCTGTTTTTT
CDR3: CSVESGNTGELFF
J: TRBJ2-2
D: -
size: -
V: TRBV29-1

DNA: TGTGCCACCAGTGATTTTCGTAGGGGGAGCTCCTACAATGAGCAGTTCTTC
CDR3: CATSDFRRGSSYNEQFF
J: TRBJ2-1
D: -
size: -
V: TRBV24-1

DNA: TGTGCCAGCAGCTCCTTCCAATCCTACGAGCAGTACTTC
CDR3: CASSSFQSYEQYF
J: TRBJ2-7
D: -
size: -
V: TRBV7-2

DNA: TGCGCCAGCAGCCAAGTGATGACGGGACAAGGCTACACCTTC
CDR3: CASSQVMTGQGYTF
J: TRBJ1-2
D: -
size: -
V: TRBV4-3

DNA: TGTGCCAGCAGCTTCGGGGGAGGGGGAGTGAACACTGAAGCTTTCTTT
CDR3: CASSFGGGGVNTEAFF
J: TRBJ1-1
D: -
size: -
V: TRBV7-9

DNA: TGTGCCAGCAGCCCCTGGCCGCTCTCAGGCACGCAGTATTTT
CDR3: CASSPWPLSGTQYF
J: TRBJ2-3
D: -
size: -
V: TRBV7-2

DNA: TGTGCCAGCAGTTTGGCAACCGGGGGTGGCACTGAAGCTTTCTTT
CDR3: CASSLATGGGTEAFF
J: TRBJ1-1
D: -
size: -
V: TRBV27

DNA: TGTGCTAGTGTCCAAAACAGCAATCAGCCCCAGCATTTT
CDR3: CASVQNSNQPQHF
J: TRBJ1-5
D: -
size: -
V: TRBV12-5

DNA: TGTGCCAGCAGCCAAGACTGGGGGGAGGACACCGGGGAGCTGTTTTTT
CDR3: CASSQDWGEDTGELFF
J: TRBJ2-2
D: -
size: -
V: TRBV14

DNA: TGTGCCAGCAGCCCGACCGGGACAGGGGATGAGCAGTTCTTC
CDR3: CASSPTGTGDEQFF
J: TRBJ2-1
D: TRBD1
size: -
V: TRBV12-3/TRBV12-4

DNA: TGTGCCAGCAGCGCAGGACAGGGGGCCACAGATACGCAGTATTTT
CDR3: CASSAGQGATDTQYF
J: TRBJ2-3
D: TRBD1
size: -
V: TRBV9

DNA: TGTGCCAGTAGTACCGACACTGACAAACAAGAGACCCAGTACTTC
CDR3: CASSTDTDKQETQYF
J: TRBJ2-5
D: -
size: -
V: TRBV19

DNA: TGTGCCAGCAGTCCGACAGGGGGCTCCTACGAGCAGTACTTC
CDR3: CASSPTGGSYEQYF
J: TRBJ2-7
D: TRBD1
size: -
V: TRBV28

DNA: TGTGCCAGCAGCGCACGGACAGGGGAAAGGAACTATGGCTACACCTTC
CDR3: CASSARTGERNYGYTF
J: TRBJ1-2
D: TRBD1
size: -
V: TRBV7-9

DNA: TGCAGTGCTAGACGTTTAGCGGGGCTCCAAGAGACCCAGTACTTC
CDR3: CSARRLAGLQETQYF
J: TRBJ2-5
D: TRBD2
size: -
V: TRBV20-1

DNA: TGTGCCAGCAGTTCTCCGTCGGTTGGGAAAGGCAAGGGCTATGGCTACACCTTC
CDR3: CASSSPSVGKGKGYGYTF
J: TRBJ1-2
D: -
size: -
V: TRBV12-3/TRBV12-4

DNA: TGTGCCAGCACCGATCCAGGATCCTCCTACGAGCAGTACTTC
CDR3: CASTDPGSSYEQYF
J: TRBJ2-7
D: -
size: few
V: TRBV7-9

DNA: TGTGCCAGCAGTTTACCACTAGCGGGGTCATACAATGAGCAGTTCTTC
CDR3: CASSLPLAGSYNEQFF
J: TRBJ2-1
D: TRBD2
size: once
V: TRBV28

DNA: TGTGCCAGCAGCTCCTCCCGGGACAGAAATTCACCCCTCCACTTT
CDR3: CASSSSRDRNSPLHF
J: TRBJ1-6
D: TRBD1
size: -
V: TRBV7-9

DNA: TGTGCCAGCAGTTACCCATATGGACAGTCCTACGAGCAGTACTTC
CDR3: CASSYPYGQSYEQYF
J: TRBJ2-7
D: -
size: once
V: TRBV6-2/TRBV6-3

DNA: TGCAGCGTAGCGGGACAGGGAGTTGAGTCAGATACGCAGTATTTT
CDR3: CSVAGQGVESDTQYF
J: TRBJ2-3
D: TRBD1
size: -
V: TRBV29-1